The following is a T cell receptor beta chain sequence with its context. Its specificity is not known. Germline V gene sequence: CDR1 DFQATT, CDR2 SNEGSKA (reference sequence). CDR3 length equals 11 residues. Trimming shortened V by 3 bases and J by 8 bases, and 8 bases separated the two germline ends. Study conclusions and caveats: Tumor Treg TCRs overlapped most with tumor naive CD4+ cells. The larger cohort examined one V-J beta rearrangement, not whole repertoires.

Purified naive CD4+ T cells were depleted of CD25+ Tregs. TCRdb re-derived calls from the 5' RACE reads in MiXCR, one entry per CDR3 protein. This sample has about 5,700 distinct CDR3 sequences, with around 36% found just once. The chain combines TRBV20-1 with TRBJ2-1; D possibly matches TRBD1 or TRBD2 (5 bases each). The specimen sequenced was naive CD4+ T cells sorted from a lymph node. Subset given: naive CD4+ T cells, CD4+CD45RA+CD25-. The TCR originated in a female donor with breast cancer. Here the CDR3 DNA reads TGCAGTGCTAGCGGGGCGTATGAGCAGTTCTTC. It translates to CSASGAYEQFF.